The 18 T cell receptor beta chains listed next were all sequenced from one sample in a study of OX40 agonist ivuxolimab in advanced cancers. Here immunoSEQ multiplex PCR was the method, and the copy in TCRdb shows in-frame clones only, minus some. This sample has around 71,000 clones, with 86% found just once. The sample was CD4+ or CD8+ T cells sorted from blood, taken in a trial of the OX40 agonist ivuxolimab. The receptors originated from an adult with an advanced solid tumor such as melanoma, head and neck, liver or kidney cancer.

This chain links TRBV21-1 with TRBJ2-6. TRBV21-1 is an annotated pseudogene. The CDR3 length is 17 residues. The CDR3 DNA sequence: TGTGCCAGCAGCAAAGGCCGCATTCGCTCTGGGGCCAACGTCCTGACTTTC. It yields the protein CASSKGRIRSGANVLTF.

This chain connects TRBV28 to TRBJ2-7; D uncertain. Trimming left V 6 bases short and J 2 bases short, with 11 bases between. Germline V lookup: CDR1 MDHEN, CDR2 SYDVKM. The CDR3 loop spans 13 amino acids. The CDR3 is CASRLSGPYEQYF. The CDR3 DNA reads as TGTGCCAGCAGACTCTCGGGTCCCTACGAGCAGTACTTC.

The genes are TRBV28 and TRBJ1-1; no clear D. Trimming removed 2 bases from V and 4 bases from J, with 17 bases in between. The CDR3 runs 16 residues. In germline, CDR1 is MDHEN, CDR2 SYDVKM. The CDR3 spells CASSLMARGRFTEAFF. As DNA, the CDR3 is TGTGCCAGCAGTTTAATGGCGCGCGGCCGGTTCACTGAAGCTTTCTTT.

The gene calls are TRBV5-4 and TRBJ2-5; D remains unclear. Germline V gene lookup returns CDR1 SGHNT and CDR2 YYREEE (reference sequence). The CDR3 covers 12 residues. V was pared by 3 bases and J by 0 bases, with 3 bases between. CDR3 nucleotides: TGTGCCAGCAGCTCCAACCAAGAGACCCAGTACTTC. Protein product: CASSSNQETQYF.

CDR3 in DNA: TGTGCCAGCAGCTTAGGGGGTGGGACTATTCAAGAGACCCAGTACTTC. Protein product: CASSLGGGTIQETQYF. The rearrangement links TRBV7-2 to TRBJ2-5; 7 positions agree with TRBD2. The CDR3 consists of 16 residues. The germline V gene encodes CDR1 SGHTA and CDR2 FQGNSA. J lost 2 bases, V lost 1 base, and 7 bases had no gene match.

This chain joins TRBV6-1 and TRBJ1-1, with a possible D match to TRBD1 (6 bases). The CDR3 spans 14 residues. V was cut by 2 bases and J by 1 base, with 8 bases left in between. The germline V gene has CDR1 MNHNS and CDR2 SASEGT. The CDR3 DNA follows: TGTGCCAGCAGTGAACAGGGGTGGAACACTGAAGCTTTCTTT. Amino acids: CASSEQGWNTEAFF.

V usage is TRBV2 and J usage is TRBJ2-3, with D tentatively TRBD1 or TRBD2 (5 bases each). V lost 6 bases, J lost 3 bases, and 13 bases lay in between. Germline values: CDR1 SNHLY, CDR2 FYNNEI. The CDR3 is 14 amino acids. DNA for the CDR3: TGTGCCAGCAGCGGGGACCTTTGGACAGATACGCAGTATTTT. Encoded protein: CASSGDLWTDTQYF.

The rearrangement joins TRBV28 to TRBJ1-5; D ambiguous. Trimming removed 3 bases at V and 4 bases at J, with 22 bases between. CDR1 is MDHEN and CDR2 is SYDVKM in the germline V gene. This CDR3 is built from 18 residues. CDR3 DNA sequence: TGTGCCAGCAGTTTCGTGGAAGGGAACCCTATATGGAATCAGCCCCAGCATTTT. Translated: CASSFVEGNPIWNQPQHF.

V is TRBV7-2 and J is TRBJ1-1; unclear D gene. The germline gives CDR1 SGHTA, CDR2 FQGNSA. This CDR3 is 13 amino acids long. Trimming cost V 2 bases and J 1 base, with 5 bases left between them. As DNA, the CDR3 is TGTGCCAGCAGCTTAACCCCGAACACTGAAGCTTTCTTT. Protein product: CASSLTPNTEAFF.

The chain is built from TRBV7-2 and TRBJ2-7; a weak D match, TRBD2 (5 bases). Germline-derived CDR1 and CDR2 are SGHTA and FQGNSA. The length of the CDR3 is 14 residues. V lost 1 base, J lost 7 bases, and 14 bases lay in between. The CDR3 coding sequence is TGTGCCAGCAGCTTAGTGGCGAGTACGGGGGAGCAGTACTTC. It encodes CASSLVASTGEQYF.

This clone was seen more than once but under ten times. V is TRBV18 and J is TRBJ1-2, with D tentatively TRBD1 (6 bases). V was pared by 5 bases and J by 8 bases, with 9 bases between. The germline gives CDR1 KGHSH, CDR2 LQKENI. CDR3 length: 11 residues. CDR3 sequence: CASSTGSGYTF. Written as DNA, the CDR3 is TGTGCCAGCTCAACAGGGTCGGGCTACACCTTC. Full variable domain (outside the CDR3, taken from reference TRBV18 and TRBJ1-2): NAGVMQNPRHLVRRRGQEARLRCSPMKGHSHVYWYRQLPEEGLKFMVYLQKENIIDESGMPKERFSAEFPKEGPSILRIQQVVRGDSAAYFCASSTGSGYTFGSGTRLTVV.

The chain has TRBV28 and TRBJ1-1; D not certain. V lost 3 bases and J lost 0, with 8 bases in between. Germline V lookup: CDR1 MDHEN, CDR2 SYDVKM. The CDR3 is 14 residues long. In DNA form, the CDR3 reads TGTGCCAGCAGTTTGGAGGCACTGAACACTGAAGCTTTCTTT. It specifies CASSLEALNTEAFF. Variable domain in full (rest from reference TRBV28 and TRBJ1-1): DVKVTQSSRYLVKRTGEKVFLECVQDMDHENMFWYRQDPGLGLRLIYFSYDVKMKEKGDIPEGYSVSREKKERFSLILESASTNQTSMYLCASSLEALNTEAFFGQGTRLTVV.

The chain has TRBV21-1 and TRBJ2-1; the D call in the table, TRBD2, was not verified against the DNA. TRBV21-1 counts as a pseudogene. The CDR3 length is 17 residues. The CDR3 nucleotides are TGTGCCAGCAGCAAAGGGACCAGAGCGGAGGCTTACAATGAGCAGTTCTTC. Translation: CASSKGTRAEAYNEQFF.

The chain couples TRBV19 to TRBJ1-4, with D unresolved. V was trimmed by 0 bases and J by 0 bases, leaving 2 bases between them. The length of the CDR3 is 14 residues. Per germline, CDR1 LNHDA and CDR2 SQIVND (reference sequence). The CDR3 nucleotides read TGTGCCAGTAGTATAGAAGCAACTAATGAAAAACTGTTTTTT. Amino acids: CASSIEATNEKLFF.

J is TRBJ1-4 and V is TRBV5-1; D ambiguous. This CDR3 is 14 amino acids long. Germline CDR1 SGHRS, CDR2 YFSETQ. The V end was cut by 2 bases, the J end by 10 bases, with 15 bases between. CDR3 loop: CASSFARGEGKLFF. CDR3 DNA sequence: TGCGCCAGCAGCTTTGCCCGCGGGGAAGGAAAACTGTTTTTT. Based on the CDR3 plus reference TRBV5-1 and TRBJ1-4, the full variable domain is KAGVTQTPRYLIKTRGQQVTLSCSPISGHRSVSWYQQTPGQGLQFLFEYFSETQRNKGNFPGRFSGRQFSNSRSEMNVSTLELGDSALYLCASSFARGEGKLFFGSGTQLSVL.

The chain has TRBV4-3 and TRBJ1-1; TRBD1 aligns across 7 bases. V gave up 2 bases and J gave up 2 bases; unmatched junction bases: 5. The CDR3 is made up of 15 amino acids. Per the germline V gene, CDR1 is LGHNA and CDR2 is YSLEER. CDR3 DNA sequence: TGCGCCAGCAGCCAACGGTACAGGGGAAACACTGAAGCTTTCTTT. This translates into CASSQRYRGNTEAFF.

This clone was recorded only once. The V and J genes are TRBV5-8 and TRBJ2-7; D gene uncertain. There are 10 residues in the CDR3. CDR1 is SGHTS, CDR2 YDEGEE, per germline. V was trimmed by 4 bases and J by 3 bases, leaving 2 bases between them. CDR3 DNA: TGTGCCAGCAGCCGCTACGAGCAGTACTTC. Its translation: CASSRYEQYF.

The chain uses TRBV10-3 and TRBJ2-5, with 7 positions matching TRBD1. The CDR3 loop spans 13 amino acids. Per the germline V gene, CDR1 is ENHRY and CDR2 is SYGVKD. Unmatched junction bases numbered 7, after V lost 5 bases and J lost 7 bases. CDR3 region: CAISFDRVGTQYF. The CDR3 coding sequence is TGTGCCATCAGTTTTGACAGGGTGGGGACCCAGTACTTC.